A selection of T cell receptor beta chains follows, all from one sample in a study of T cell responses to AZD1222 COVID-19 vaccine. TCRdb's table, derived via immunoSEQ multiplex PCR, lists solely in-frame clones and lacks some. This repertoire shows approximately 150,000 clones, 80% to 95% found once; its top ten account for approximately 2.3%. Sequencing was performed on peripheral blood, taken on day 0 of AZD1222 vaccination. These receptors were obtained from an adult in good health. CDR3s include the opening cysteine and the closing phenylalanine or tryptophan. D genes are given only for firm matches.

j_gene | v_gene | d_gene | CDR3nt | CDR3aa
TRBJ2-1 | TRBV3-1/TRBV3-2 | TRBD2 | TGTGCCAGCAGCCCTCGACTAGCGGGAGTTAGGAATGAGCAGTTCTTC | CASSPRLAGVRNEQFF
TRBJ1-6 | TRBV5-6 | . | TGTGCCAGCAGCTTGGAACGAGGGGATTCACCCCTCCACTTT | CASSLERGDSPLHF
TRBJ1-6 | TRBV2 | TRBD1 | TGTGCCAGCAGTTGGGGACAGGGTATCGGCTATAATTCACCCCTCCACTTT | CASSWGQGIGYNSPLHF
TRBJ2-1 | TRBV10-2 | . | TGCGCCAGCAGTGAGTCTGGGGGTGAGCAGTTCTTC | CASSESGGEQFF
TRBJ1-2 | TRBV12-3/TRBV12-4 | . | TGTGCCAGCAGTTTCTACTATGGCTACACCTTC | CASSFYYGYTF
TRBJ2-6 | TRBV3-1/TRBV3-2 | . | TGTGCCAGCAGCCGCACAACAGGTTCTGGGGCCAACGTCCTGACTTTC | CASSRTTGSGANVLTF
TRBJ1-5 | TRBV20-1 | TRBD1 | TGCAGTGCTAGTAAGTACACCGGGACAGCAAGCAATCAGCCCCAGCATTTT | CSASKYTGTASNQPQHF
TRBJ1-2 | TRBV4-2 | TRBD1 | TGTGCCAGCAGCCAGTACAGGGGTGGGGAGGGGGATGGCTACACCTTC | CASSQYRGGEGDGYTF
TRBJ2-5 | TRBV6-5 | . | TGTGCCAGCAGTCCCAGGGGACCCCAAGAGACCCAGTACTTC | CASSPRGPQETQYF
TRBJ1-1 | TRBV4-1 | . | TGCGCCAGCAGATCCATGGGGGCTGGGACTGAAGCTTTCTTT | CASRSMGAGTEAFF
TRBJ1-3 | TRBV3-1/TRBV3-2 | . | TGTGCCAGCAGCCAAGATACGCCAGGACGTGGAAACACCATATATTTT | CASSQDTPGRGNTIYF
TRBJ1-5 | TRBV10-3 | TRBD1 | TGTGCCACTAGGACAGGGAATTTCGATCAGCCCCAGCATTTT | CATRTGNFDQPQHF
TRBJ2-7 | TRBV28 | TRBD2 | TGTGCCAGCAGCCTTGGGGGGGACCCCTACGAGCAGTACTTC | CASSLGGDPYEQYF